Included here is one T cell receptor (beta chain) sequence, with context. The target antigen is unknown. Sample treatment: roughly 10-day PBMC culture with coronavirus spike peptide pools or control peptides (ViraFEST assay). One should note that the unexposed donor's CD4+ T cells were collected before the COVID-19 pandemic (2011-2018). TCRs were sequenced by ViraFEST after antigen-specific T cells had been expanded with peptide pools. Cultures used around 2.2 million PBMCs per well, 9 to 10 IU/ml IL-2 and approximately 10 ug/ml peptides. The data stem from a study of vaccination and CD4 T cells after COVID-19. As for the study in general: Sampling that followed vaccination took place a median approximately 76 days after dose two, within a range of 14 to 241.

Sequencing of DNA taken from cultured CD4+ T cells relied on the Oncomine TCR Beta short-read assay. Genomic DNA was isolated from cultured CD4+ T cells. Each CDR3 protein gets one entry after TCRdb re-called the PCR reads with MiXCR. The top ten hold 20% to 25% of the sample, which has 8,500 to 9,500 distinct CDR3 sequences, approximately 31% seen once. The CDR3 has 15 amino acids. With 1 base removed from V and 3 bases from J, the gap between germline ends came to 13 bases. CDR1 and CDR2 from the germline V gene are LGHNA and YSLEER. This receptor was identified in a human donor in good health. Material for sequencing was CD4+ T cells from blood, cultured in vitro. The chain couples TRBV4-3 to TRBJ2-7; a possible D gene is TRBD2 (5 bases). The CDR3 sequence is CASSQAGGGGYEQYF. CDR3 nucleotide sequence: TGCGCCAGCAGCCAAGCGGGCGGCGGAGGCTACGAGCAGTACTTC.